The clone carrying this T cell receptor beta chain has a single count. Its matching antigen is unknown. The V gene's germline CDR1 is LGHNA and CDR2 YNFKEQ. Trimming took off 2 bases at V and 7 bases at J, with 12 bases between the two ends. The CDR3 runs 14 residues. MiXCR was run by TCRdb on the 5' RACE reads, yielding one entry per CDR3 protein. The sample lists 1.5 million or so distinct CDR3 sequences, around 33% occurring once. The data originate from a study of identical twins. Study-level findings and limits: Conclusions came from cross-sectional statistical analysis, not from following the same donors. Fewer insertions characterized abundant cord blood beta clonotypes, whereas memory repertoires showed none.

The TCR was taken from a newborn girl in good health. The chain has TRBV4-2 and TRBJ1-5, with D possibly TRBD1 on 6 matching bases. Sequenced sample: cord blood. The CDR3 sequence is CASSQPRQDQPQHF. CDR3 bases: TGTGCCAGCAGCCAACCTCGACAGGACCAGCCCCAGCATTTT.